What follows are 9 T cell receptor beta chains derived from one specimen sequenced in a study of Tregs in tolerant kidney transplant recipients. Clones were read by immunoSEQ multiplex PCR, and TCRdb kept only the in-frame ones, dropping some. This table holds hundreds of thousands of clones, 80% to 85% found once. Sequenced material: CD4+ T cells from blood. These receptors came from a human donor in good health.

This clone was seen a few times. The chain has TRBV29-1 and TRBJ1-5; perhaps TRBD1 as D (6 bases). CDR1 is SQVTM and CDR2 is ANQGSEA in the germline V gene. CDR3 length: 14 amino acids. V lost 2 bases, J lost 0 bases, and 8 bases lay in between. The CDR3 nucleotides read TGCAGCGTTGAACGGGACAATAGCAATCAGCCCCAGCATTTT. As protein: CSVERDNSNQPQHF.

The chain carries TRBV30 and TRBJ1-1, with D possibly matching TRBD1 (5 bases). Germline loops: CDR1 GTSNPN, CDR2 SVGIG (reference sequence). V lost 0 bases, J lost 11 bases, and 13 bases lay in between. This CDR3 is 12 amino acids long. This chain's CDR3 is CAWSVAGGWAFF. The CDR3 coding sequence is TGTGCCTGGAGTGTGGCCGGGGGATGGGCTTTCTTT.

The chain employs TRBV10-3 and TRBJ2-5, with unresolved D. CDR1 is ENHRY and CDR2 is SYGVKD in the germline V gene. The CDR3 runs 16 residues. The V gene lost 3 bases and the J gene lost 1 base, with 15 bases spanning the gap. The CDR3 loop reads CAISEAWWQFQETQYF. The CDR3 region has the DNA TGTGCCATCAGTGAAGCATGGTGGCAGTTCCAAGAGACCCAGTACTTC.

The rearrangement uses TRBV7-2 and TRBJ1-5, with unresolved D. This CDR3 is built from 13 residues. The V gene lost 2 bases and the J gene lost 3 bases, with 5 bases spanning the gap. Germline V gene sequence: CDR1 SGHTA, CDR2 FQGNSA. CDR3 region: CASSLKVNQPQHF. The CDR3 nucleotides are TGTGCCAGCAGCTTAAAAGTCAATCAGCCCCAGCATTTT.

The V and J genes are TRBV6-1 and TRBJ2-7; 9 bases are shared with TRBD1. This CDR3 spans 15 amino acids. Germline trimming cut 7 bases from V and 2 bases from J; bases unmatched to any gene: 9. Germline V gene sequence: CDR1 MNHNS, CDR2 SASEGT. Written as DNA, the CDR3 is TGTGCCAGCATTCAACAGGGGGCGGGCGCCTACGAGCAGTACTTC. Its translation: CASIQQGAGAYEQYF.

The chain links TRBV12-5 to TRBJ1-2; 11 bases are a match to TRBD1. CDR3 size: 16 residues. In germline, CDR1 is LGHNT, CDR2 FRNRAP. After removal of 6 bases from V and 8 bases from J, the junction contained 14 bases not matched to a gene. CDR3 residues: CASGLHGTGGAGGYTF. Written as DNA, the CDR3 is TGTGCTAGTGGACTCCACGGGACAGGGGGTGCGGGAGGCTACACCTTC.

This chain links TRBV6-1 with TRBJ1-4; D is unresolved. The CDR3 sequence is 12 residues long. V dropped 7 bases and J dropped 8 bases, with 11 bases sitting between them. Germline V gene lookup returns CDR1 MNHNS and CDR2 SASEGT. The CDR3 is CASTTDSEKLFF. The CDR3 nucleotides are TGTGCCAGCACGACGGATAGCGAAAAACTGTTTTTT.

The chain employs TRBV7-9 and TRBJ2-1, with 14 bases aligning to TRBD2. This CDR3 comprises 16 residues. The V gene's germline CDR1 is SEHNR and CDR2 FQNEAQ (reference sequence). V shed 0 bases and J 10 bases; nucleotides not matched to a gene: 5. The CDR3 nucleotides read TGTGCCAGCAGCTTAGCGGGGACTAGCGGGAGTGGGGAGCAGTTCTTC. This gives the protein CASSLAGTSGSGEQFF.

The chain uses TRBV5-1 and TRBJ1-6; the D is unclear. Between the trimmed V and J ends, which lost 2 bases and 8 bases, there was a span of 11 bases. CDR3 length: 14 residues. Germline V gives CDR1 SGHRS, CDR2 YFSETQ. The CDR3 protein is CASSLEQSDSPLHF. Here the CDR3 DNA reads TGCGCCAGCAGCTTAGAACAGTCTGATTCACCCCTCCACTTT.